This T cell receptor (beta chain) was profiled in a study of T cells in Graves' hyperthyroidism and ophthalmopathy. V was trimmed by 1 base and J by 1 base, leaving 10 bases between them. Germline CDR1 and CDR2: LNHDA and SQIVND (reference sequence). CDR3 length: 15 amino acids. In its sample, this clonotype was seen a few times. No antigen is known for it. Amplification of TCR beta CDR3 regions used RNA as the template. Using the HTBI primer set, a first-round RT-PCR was run on the TCR CDR3. TCRdb ran MiXCR on the multiplex PCR reads and lists one entry per CDR3 protein. Among fewer than 750,000 distinct CDR3 sequences listed, under 15% were seen once. The study's findings and limits: Expanded thyroid clonotypes (above 0.001) were mostly also found in blood.

Each person with ophthalmopathy scored at least 3 on the Clinical Activity Score, reached NOSPECS grade 4 or higher, and had been ill under 3 months. Fresh 10 ml peripheral blood yielded PBMCs. The chain carries TRBV19 and TRBJ2-5; weak D call: TRBD2 (6 bases). The sample taken for sequencing was blood. This TCR was sampled from a middle-aged woman with Graves' ophthalmopathy. The DNA for the CDR3 is TGTGCCAGTAGTATAGCCCGGGACTTCCAAGAGACCCAGTACTTC. Translating gives CASSIARDFQETQYF.